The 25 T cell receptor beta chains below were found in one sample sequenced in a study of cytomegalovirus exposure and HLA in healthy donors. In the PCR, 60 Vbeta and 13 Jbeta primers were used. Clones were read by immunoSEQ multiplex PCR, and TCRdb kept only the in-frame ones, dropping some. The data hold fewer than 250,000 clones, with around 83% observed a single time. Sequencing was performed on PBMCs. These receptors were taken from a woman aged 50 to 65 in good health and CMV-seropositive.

The CDR3 protein is CASSLTASSSYEQYF. CDR3 in DNA: TGCGCCAGCAGCTTGACAGCTTCGAGCTCCTACGAGCAGTACTTC. The V and J genes are TRBV5-1 and TRBJ2-7; D is ambiguous. The CDR3 is 15 residues long. Germline V gene lookup returns CDR1 SGHRS and CDR2 YFSETQ. The V and J ends lost 1 base and 0 bases respectively, with 11 bases between them.

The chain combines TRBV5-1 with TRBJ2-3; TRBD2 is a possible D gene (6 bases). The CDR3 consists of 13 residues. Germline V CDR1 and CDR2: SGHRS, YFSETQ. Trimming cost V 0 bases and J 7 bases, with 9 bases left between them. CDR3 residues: CASSLEGLNTQYF. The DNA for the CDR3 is TGCGCCAGCAGCTTGGAGGGACTCAATACGCAGTATTTT. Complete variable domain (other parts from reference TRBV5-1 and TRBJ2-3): KAGVTQTPRYLIKTRGQQVTLSCSPISGHRSVSWYQQTPGQGLQFLFEYFSETQRNKGNFPGRFSGRQFSNSRSEMNVSTLELGDSALYLCASSLEGLNTQYFGPGTRLTVL.

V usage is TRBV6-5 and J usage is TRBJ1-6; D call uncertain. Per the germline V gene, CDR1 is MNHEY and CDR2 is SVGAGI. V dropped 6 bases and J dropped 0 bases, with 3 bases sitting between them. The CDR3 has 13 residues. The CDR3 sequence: CASRSSYNSPLHF. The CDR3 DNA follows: TGTGCCAGCAGGAGCTCCTATAATTCACCCCTCCACTTT.

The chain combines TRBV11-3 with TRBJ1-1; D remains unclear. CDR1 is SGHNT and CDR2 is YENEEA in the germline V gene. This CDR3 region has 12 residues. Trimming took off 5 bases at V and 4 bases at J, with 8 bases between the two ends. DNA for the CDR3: TGTGCCAGCAGCCACCCGGGCACTGAAGCTTTCTTT. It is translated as CASSHPGTEAFF. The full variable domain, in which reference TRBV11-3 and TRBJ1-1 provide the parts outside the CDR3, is EAGVVQSPRYKIIEKKQPVAFWCNPISGHNTLYWYLQNLGQGPELLIRYENEEAVDDSQLPKDRFSAERLKGVDSTLKIQPAELGDSAVYLCASSHPGTEAFFGQGTRLTVV.

The CDR3 protein is CASSRSSYGYTF. CDR3 coding DNA: TGCGCCAGCAGTCGTAGCTCCTATGGCTACACCTTC. The chain has TRBV5-1 and TRBJ1-2; unclear D gene. Germline CDR1 and CDR2: SGHRS and YFSETQ. The CDR3 has 12 amino acids. Trimming pared 5 bases from V and 4 bases from J, leaving 9 bases between.

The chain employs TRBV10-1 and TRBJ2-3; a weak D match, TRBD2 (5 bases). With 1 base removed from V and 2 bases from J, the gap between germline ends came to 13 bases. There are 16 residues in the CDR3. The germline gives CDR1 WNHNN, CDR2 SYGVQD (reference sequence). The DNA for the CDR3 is TGCGCCAGCAGTGAGTTAAAATCGACTAACACAGATACGCAGTATTTT. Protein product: CASSELKSTNTDTQYF.

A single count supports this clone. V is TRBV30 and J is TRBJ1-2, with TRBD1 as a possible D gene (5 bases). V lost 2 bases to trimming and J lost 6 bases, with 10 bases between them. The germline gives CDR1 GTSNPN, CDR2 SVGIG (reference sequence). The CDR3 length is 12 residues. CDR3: CAWSRGVHGYTF. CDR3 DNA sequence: TGTGCCTGGAGTCGGGGGGTGCATGGCTACACCTTC.

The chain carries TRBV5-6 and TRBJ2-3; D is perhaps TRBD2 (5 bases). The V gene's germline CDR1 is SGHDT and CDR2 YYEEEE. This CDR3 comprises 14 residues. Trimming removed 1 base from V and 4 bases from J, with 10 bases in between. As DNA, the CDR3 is TGTGCCAGCAGCTTGCAACGGGGTCCAGATACGCAGTATTTT. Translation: CASSLQRGPDTQYF.

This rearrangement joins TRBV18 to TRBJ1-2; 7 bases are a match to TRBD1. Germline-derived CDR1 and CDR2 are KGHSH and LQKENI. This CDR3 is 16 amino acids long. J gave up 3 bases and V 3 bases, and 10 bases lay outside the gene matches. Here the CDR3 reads CASSPTGTESHYGYTF. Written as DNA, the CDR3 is TGTGCCAGCTCACCCACCGGGACAGAATCCCACTATGGCTACACCTTC.

CDR3 sequence: CASSGNRGRGYGYTF. The CDR3 DNA follows: TGTGCCAGCAGTGGGAACAGGGGGCGCGGGTATGGCTACACCTTC. This chain links TRBV6-5 with TRBJ1-2, with TRBD1 identical over 9 bases. Trimming took 5 bases from V and 5 from J; bases not matched to a gene: 9. The length of the CDR3 is 15 residues. Germline V gene sequence: CDR1 MNHEY, CDR2 SVGAGI.

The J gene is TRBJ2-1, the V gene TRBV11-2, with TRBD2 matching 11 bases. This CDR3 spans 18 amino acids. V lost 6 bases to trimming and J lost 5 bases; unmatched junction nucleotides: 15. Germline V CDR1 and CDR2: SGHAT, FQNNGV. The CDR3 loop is CASRLAADSGGAHNEQFF. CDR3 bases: TGTGCCAGCAGGCTTGCAGCGGATAGCGGGGGGGCCCACAATGAGCAGTTCTTC.

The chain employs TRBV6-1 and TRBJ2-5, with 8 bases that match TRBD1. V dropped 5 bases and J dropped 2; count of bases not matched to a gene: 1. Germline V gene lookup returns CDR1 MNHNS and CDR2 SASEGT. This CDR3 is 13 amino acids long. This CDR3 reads CASSRQGQETQYF. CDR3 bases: TGTGCCAGCAGTCGACAGGGGCAAGAGACCCAGTACTTC.

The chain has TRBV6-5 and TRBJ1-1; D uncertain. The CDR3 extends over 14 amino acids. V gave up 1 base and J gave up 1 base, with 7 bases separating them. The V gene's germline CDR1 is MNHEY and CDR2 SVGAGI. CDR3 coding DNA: TGTGCCAGCAGTTACTTGGGCCCGAACACTGAAGCTTTCTTT. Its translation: CASSYLGPNTEAFF.

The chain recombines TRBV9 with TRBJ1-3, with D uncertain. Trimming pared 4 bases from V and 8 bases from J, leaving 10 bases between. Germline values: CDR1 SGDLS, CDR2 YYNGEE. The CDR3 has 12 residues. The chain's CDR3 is CASSPSSDTIYF. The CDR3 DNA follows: TGTGCCAGCAGCCCCTCGTCGGACACCATATATTTT.

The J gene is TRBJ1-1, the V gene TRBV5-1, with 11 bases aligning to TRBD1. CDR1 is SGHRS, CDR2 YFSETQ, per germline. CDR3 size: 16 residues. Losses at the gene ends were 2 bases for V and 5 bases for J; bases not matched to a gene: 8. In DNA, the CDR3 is TGCGCCAGCAGCTTCCGGACAGGGGGCGCAATTACTGAAGCTTTCTTT. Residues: CASSFRTGGAITEAFF.

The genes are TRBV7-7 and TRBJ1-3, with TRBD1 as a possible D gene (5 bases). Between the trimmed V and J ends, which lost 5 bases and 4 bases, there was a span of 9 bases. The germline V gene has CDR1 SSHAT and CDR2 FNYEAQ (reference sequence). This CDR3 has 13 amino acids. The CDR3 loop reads CASSLDTGNTIYF. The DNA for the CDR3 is TGTGCCAGCAGCCTGGACACAGGAAACACCATATATTTT. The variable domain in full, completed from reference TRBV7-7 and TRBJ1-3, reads GAGVSQSPRYKVTKRGQDVTLRCDPISSHATLYWYQQALGQGPEFLTYFNYEAQPDKSGLPSDRFSAERPEGSISTLTIQRTEQRDSAMYRCASSLDTGNTIYFGEGSWLTVV.

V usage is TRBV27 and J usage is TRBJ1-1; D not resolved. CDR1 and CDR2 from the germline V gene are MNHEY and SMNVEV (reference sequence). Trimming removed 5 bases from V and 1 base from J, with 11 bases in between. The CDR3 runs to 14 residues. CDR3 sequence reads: CASSPPGRNTEAFF. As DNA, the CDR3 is TGTGCCAGCAGTCCACCCGGGAGGAACACTGAAGCTTTCTTT.

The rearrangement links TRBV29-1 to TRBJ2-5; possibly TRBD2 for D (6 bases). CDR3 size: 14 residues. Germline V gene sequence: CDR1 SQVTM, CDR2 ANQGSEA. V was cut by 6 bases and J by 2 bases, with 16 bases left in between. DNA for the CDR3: TGCAGCGTGGTGGGCGGGGTTTTACAAGAGACCCAGTACTTC. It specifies CSVVGGVLQETQYF.

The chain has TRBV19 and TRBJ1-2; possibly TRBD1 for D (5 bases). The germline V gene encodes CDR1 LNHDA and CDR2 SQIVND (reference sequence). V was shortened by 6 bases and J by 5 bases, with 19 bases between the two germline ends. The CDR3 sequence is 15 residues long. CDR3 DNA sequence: TGTGCCAGTAGCCCCCCAGGCAGCGGGGGATATGGCTACACCTTC. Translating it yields CASSPPGSGGYGYTF.

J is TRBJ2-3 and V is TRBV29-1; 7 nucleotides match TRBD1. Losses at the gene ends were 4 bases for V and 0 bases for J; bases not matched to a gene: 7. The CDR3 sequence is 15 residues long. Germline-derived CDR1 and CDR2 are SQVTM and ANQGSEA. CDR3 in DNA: TGCAGCGTTGTAACGAGGGGGCAAAGCACAGATACGCAGTATTTT. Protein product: CSVVTRGQSTDTQYF.

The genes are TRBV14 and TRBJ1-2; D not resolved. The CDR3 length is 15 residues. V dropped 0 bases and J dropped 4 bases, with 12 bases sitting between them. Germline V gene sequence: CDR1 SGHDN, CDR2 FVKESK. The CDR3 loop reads CASSQDWQALYGYTF. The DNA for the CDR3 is TGTGCCAGCAGCCAAGATTGGCAGGCCCTCTATGGCTACACCTTC.

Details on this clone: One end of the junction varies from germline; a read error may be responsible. CDR3 sequence reads: CSSSSGRGLYTEAFF. Written as DNA, the CDR3 is TGTTCCAGCAGCTCCGGGAGGGGGTTGTACACTGAAGCTTTCTTT. The chain joins TRBV7-9 to TRBJ1-1, with D possibly matching TRBD1 (6 bases). Germline-derived CDR1 and CDR2 are SEHNR and FQNEAQ (reference sequence). This CDR3 has 15 amino acids.

Here the CDR3 reads CASSVRHASNQPQHF. The CDR3 DNA follows: TGTGCCAGCAGCGTTAGACACGCGAGCAATCAGCCCCAGCATTTT. This rearrangement joins TRBV7-8 to TRBJ1-5; D remains unclear. Between the trimmed V and J ends, which lost 5 bases and 1 base, there was a span of 12 bases. The germline V gene encodes CDR1 SGHVS and CDR2 FQNEAQ. The CDR3 loop spans 15 amino acids.

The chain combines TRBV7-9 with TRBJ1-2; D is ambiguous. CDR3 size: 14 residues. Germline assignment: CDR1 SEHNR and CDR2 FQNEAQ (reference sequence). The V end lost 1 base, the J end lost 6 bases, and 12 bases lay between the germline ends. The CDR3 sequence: CASSLDGGSHGYTF. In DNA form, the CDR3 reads TGTGCCAGCAGCTTAGATGGTGGGAGTCATGGCTACACCTTC.

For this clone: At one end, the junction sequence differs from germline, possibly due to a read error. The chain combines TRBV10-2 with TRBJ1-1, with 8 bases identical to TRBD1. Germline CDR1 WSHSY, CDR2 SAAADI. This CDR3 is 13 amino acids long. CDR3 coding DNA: TGTGCCAGCAGTTACCAGGGGGCGGCTGAAGCTTTCTTT. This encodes CASSYQGAAEAFF.